Reported below is one T cell receptor (beta chain). These data originate in a study of T cells after somatic rescue of genetic block. The CDR3 is made up of 12 amino acids. The germline V and J ends were trimmed by 6 bases and 4 bases, with 9 bases remaining between them. Germline V lookup: CDR1 LNHDA, CDR2 SQIVND (reference sequence). Here immunoSEQ multiplex PCR was the method, and the copy in TCRdb shows in-frame clones only, minus some. The sample carries roughly 110,000 clones, 85% to 95% recorded once. Specimen: peripheral blood mononuclear cells (PBMCs). This receptor was taken from a woman in her late teens or twenties. This chain joins TRBV19 and TRBJ2-5; D unresolved. As DNA, the CDR3 is TGTGCCAGTAGCCCTCGAGGAGAGACCCAGTACTTC. Translation gives CASSPRGETQYF.